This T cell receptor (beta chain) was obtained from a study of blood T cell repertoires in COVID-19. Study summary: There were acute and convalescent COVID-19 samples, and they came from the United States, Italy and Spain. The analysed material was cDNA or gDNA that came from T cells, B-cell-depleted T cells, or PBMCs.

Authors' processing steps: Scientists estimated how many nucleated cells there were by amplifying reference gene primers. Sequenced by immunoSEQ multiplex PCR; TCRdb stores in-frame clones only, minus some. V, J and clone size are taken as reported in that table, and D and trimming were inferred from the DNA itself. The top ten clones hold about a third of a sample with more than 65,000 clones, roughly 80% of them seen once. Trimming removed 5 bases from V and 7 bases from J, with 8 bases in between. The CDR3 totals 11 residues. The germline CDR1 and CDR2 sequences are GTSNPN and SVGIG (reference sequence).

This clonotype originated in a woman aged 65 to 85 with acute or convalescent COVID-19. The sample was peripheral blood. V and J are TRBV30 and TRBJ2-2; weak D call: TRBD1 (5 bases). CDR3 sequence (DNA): TGTGCCTGGGCAGGGAACGGGGAGCTGTTTTTT. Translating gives CAWAGNGELFF. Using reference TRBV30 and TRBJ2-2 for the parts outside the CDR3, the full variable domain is SQTIHQWPATLVQPVGSPLSLECTVEGTSNPNLYWYRQAAGRGLQLLFYSVGIGQISSEVPQNLSASRPQDRQFILSSKKLLLSDSGFYLCAWAGNGELFFGEGSRLTVL.